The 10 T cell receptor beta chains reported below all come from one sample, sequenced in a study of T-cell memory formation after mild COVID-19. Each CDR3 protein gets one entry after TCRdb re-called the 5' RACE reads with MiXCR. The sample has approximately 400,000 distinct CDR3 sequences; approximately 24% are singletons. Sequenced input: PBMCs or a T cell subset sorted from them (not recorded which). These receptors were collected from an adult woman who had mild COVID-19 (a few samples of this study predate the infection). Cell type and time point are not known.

CDR3: CASSVLAGGTDTQYF. The CDR3 DNA is TGTGCCAGCAGCGTCCTAGCGGGTGGGACAGATACGCAGTATTTT. V usage is TRBV7-9 and J usage is TRBJ2-3, with 8 bases aligning to TRBD2. J was trimmed by 3 bases and V by 5 bases; bases with no gene match: 7. Per germline, CDR1 SEHNR and CDR2 FQNEAQ (reference sequence). This CDR3 has 15 residues. The complete variable domain, with remaining parts taken from reference TRBV7-9 and TRBJ2-3, reads DTGVSQNPRHKITKRGQNVTFRCDPISEHNRLYWYRQTLGQGPEFLTYFQNEAQLEKSRLLSDRFSAERPKGSFSTLEIQRTEQGDSAMYLCASSVLAGGTDTQYFGPGTRLTVL.

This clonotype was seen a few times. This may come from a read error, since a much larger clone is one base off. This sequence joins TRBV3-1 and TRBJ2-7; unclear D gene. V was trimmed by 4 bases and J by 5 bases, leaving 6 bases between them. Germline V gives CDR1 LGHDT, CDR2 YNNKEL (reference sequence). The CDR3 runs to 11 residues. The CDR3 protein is CASSRSHEQYF. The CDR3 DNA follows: TGTGCCAGCAGCCGGTCCCACGAGCAGTACTTC.

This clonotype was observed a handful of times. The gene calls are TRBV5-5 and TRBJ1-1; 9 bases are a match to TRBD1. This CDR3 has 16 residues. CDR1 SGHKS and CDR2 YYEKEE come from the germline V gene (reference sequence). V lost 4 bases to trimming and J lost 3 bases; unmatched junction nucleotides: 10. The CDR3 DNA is TGTGCCAGCAGCCCCGACAGGGGGACATGGGACACTGAAGCTTTCTTT. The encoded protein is CASSPDRGTWDTEAFF.

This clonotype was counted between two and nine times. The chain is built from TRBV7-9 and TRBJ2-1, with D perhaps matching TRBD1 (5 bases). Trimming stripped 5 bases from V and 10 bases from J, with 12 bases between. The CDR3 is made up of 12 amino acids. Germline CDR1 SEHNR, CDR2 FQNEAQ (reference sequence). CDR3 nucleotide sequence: TGTGCCAGCAGCCTCCAGGGATTCGAGCAGTTCTTC. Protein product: CASSLQGFEQFF. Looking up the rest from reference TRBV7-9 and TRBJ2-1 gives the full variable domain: DTGVSQNPRHKITKRGQNVTFRCDPISEHNRLYWYRQTLGQGPEFLTYFQNEAQLEKSRLLSDRFSAERPKGSFSTLEIQRTEQGDSAMYLCASSLQGFEQFFGPGTRLTVL.

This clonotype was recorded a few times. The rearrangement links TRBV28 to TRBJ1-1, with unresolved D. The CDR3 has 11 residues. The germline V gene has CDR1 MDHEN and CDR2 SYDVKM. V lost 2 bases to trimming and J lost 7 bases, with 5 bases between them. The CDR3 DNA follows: TGTGCCAGCAGTTTACGGTTTGAAGCTTTCTTT. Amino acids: CASSLRFEAFF.

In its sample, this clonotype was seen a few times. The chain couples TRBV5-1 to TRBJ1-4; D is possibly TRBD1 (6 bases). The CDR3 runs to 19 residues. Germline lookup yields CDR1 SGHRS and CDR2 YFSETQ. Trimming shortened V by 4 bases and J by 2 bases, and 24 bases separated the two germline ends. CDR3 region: CASSPGRTAEALTNEKLFF. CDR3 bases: TGCGCCAGCAGCCCCGGAAGGACAGCCGAGGCCCTGACTAATGAAAAACTGTTTTTT. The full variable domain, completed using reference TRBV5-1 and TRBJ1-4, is KAGVTQTPRYLIKTRGQQVTLSCSPISGHRSVSWYQQTPGQGLQFLFEYFSETQRNKGNFPGRFSGRQFSNSRSEMNVSTLELGDSALYLCASSPGRTAEALTNEKLFFGSGTQLSVL.

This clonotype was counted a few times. The CDR3 loop is CASSWGDNTEAFF. CDR3 nucleotide sequence: TGTGCCAGCTCCTGGGGGGATAACACTGAAGCTTTCTTT. The chain is built from TRBV18 and TRBJ1-1; a possible D gene is TRBD1 (5 bases). The V and J ends lost 6 bases and 2 bases respectively, with 10 bases between them. Germline V gene lookup returns CDR1 KGHSH and CDR2 LQKENI. This CDR3 has 13 residues. Filled out from reference TRBV18 and TRBJ1-1, the complete variable domain reads NAGVMQNPRHLVRRRGQEARLRCSPMKGHSHVYWYRQLPEEGLKFMVYLQKENIIDESGMPKERFSAEFPKEGPSILRIQQVVRGDSAAYFCASSWGDNTEAFFGQGTRLTVV.

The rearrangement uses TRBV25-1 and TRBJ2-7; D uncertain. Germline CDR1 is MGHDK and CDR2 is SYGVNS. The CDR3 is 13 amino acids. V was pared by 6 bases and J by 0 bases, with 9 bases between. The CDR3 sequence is CASRASSSYEQYF. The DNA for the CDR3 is TGTGCCAGCAGGGCCAGCAGCTCCTACGAGCAGTACTTC.

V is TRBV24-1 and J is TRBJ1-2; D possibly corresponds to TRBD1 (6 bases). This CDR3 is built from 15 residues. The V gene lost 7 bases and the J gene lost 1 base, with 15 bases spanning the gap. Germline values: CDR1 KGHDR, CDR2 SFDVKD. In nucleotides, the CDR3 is TGTGCCACCAGCTCTCCACAGGGATATAACTATGGCTACACCTTC. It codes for CATSSPQGYNYGYTF.

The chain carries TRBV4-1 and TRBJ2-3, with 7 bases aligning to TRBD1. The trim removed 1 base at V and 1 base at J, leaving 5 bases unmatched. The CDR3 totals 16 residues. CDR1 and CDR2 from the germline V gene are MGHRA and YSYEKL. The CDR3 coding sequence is TGCGCCAGCAGCCAAGCAAGCCAGGGGGGCACAGATACGCAGTATTTT. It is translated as CASSQASQGGTDTQYF.